A selection of T cell receptor beta chains follows, all from one sample in a study of shared clonotypes between healthy human individuals. Only in-frame clones appear in the TCRdb table, and some are missing; sequencing was by immunoSEQ multiplex PCR. The sample holds some 2.1 million clones, less than 95% seen once. The sample comprised naive CD8+ T cells sorted from blood. The receptors were gathered from a man between 18 and 35 years old in good health. Each CDR3 is given with its conserved first and last residue. The D gene is left open where the match is weak.

CASSLVRFF | TRBJ2-2 | . | TRBV7-2
CAWSVIGANTGELFF | TRBJ2-2 | . | TRBV30
CASSSPSGTESYEQYF | TRBJ2-7 | TRBD1 | TRBV28
CASSLEASGRLDTQYF | TRBJ2-3 | TRBD2 | TRBV5-4
CASSESWVGTEAFF | TRBJ1-1 | . | TRBV25-1
CASSDGAEGGYEQYF | TRBJ2-7 | . | TRBV7-9
CASSLGASYNEQFF | TRBJ2-1 | . | TRBV27
CASSISPEQGLNTEAFF | TRBJ1-1 | . | TRBV19
CASSSGPGVQETQYF | TRBJ2-5 | . | TRBV6-5
CASSQVQGGHYGYTF | TRBJ1-2 | TRBD1 | TRBV14
CASTDSSHEQYF | TRBJ2-7 | . | TRBV2
CASSSGTDTQYF | TRBJ2-3 | . | TRBV7-9
CASSQEGRGTANEQFF | TRBJ2-1 | . | TRBV4-1
CASSLVGYEQYF | TRBJ2-7 | . | TRBV7-9
CASSSLGDYEQYF | TRBJ2-7 | . | TRBV5-5
CAWDEGGNTIYF | TRBJ1-3 | . | TRBV30
CTSSPESSDYEQYF | TRBJ2-7 | . | TRBV27
CASSSSTGLVIEQYF | TRBJ2-7 | TRBD2 | TRBV7-9
CASSVPIDRLANYGYTF | TRBJ1-2 | . | TRBV2
CASSPEGTVTNTGELFF | TRBJ2-2 | . | TRBV5-1
CASSVGGLLQETQYF | TRBJ2-5 | . | TRBV9
CASSLAPGSSGANVLTF | TRBJ2-6 | . | TRBV7-8
CASSLGLLITGELFF | TRBJ2-2 | . | TRBV27
CASSNSGGSYNEQFF | TRBJ2-1 | . | TRBV7-9
CASSLSGGNEQFF | TRBJ2-1 | TRBD2 | TRBV9
CASSVSGRPVDEQFF | TRBJ2-1 | TRBD2 | TRBV25-1
CASSPGLGSFSYGYTF | TRBJ1-2 | . | TRBV9
CASSQGQGGVWPQHF | TRBJ1-5 | TRBD1 | TRBV4-1
CASSPPGDRVVGYGYTF | TRBJ1-2 | TRBD1 | TRBV18
CASSPDSTDTQYF | TRBJ2-3 | . | TRBV9
CASSFEGGYSNQPQHF | TRBJ1-5 | . | TRBV28
CASSSGLENTGELFF | TRBJ2-2 | TRBD2 | TRBV11-2
CASSLEALDGYTF | TRBJ1-2 | . | TRBV5-5
CASSLDKEETQYF | TRBJ2-5 | . | TRBV4-3
CASSRETGWYGYTF | TRBJ1-2 | . | TRBV5-1
CATRGSDSYEQYF | TRBJ2-7 | . | TRBV7-9
CASSYSGGAPLHF | TRBJ1-6 | . | TRBV6-5
CAISGVTGSLAGELFF | TRBJ2-2 | TRBD1 | TRBV10-3
CASSPGAGELFF | TRBJ2-2 | . | TRBV11-3
CASSPGQGNQPQHF | TRBJ1-5 | TRBD1 | TRBV28
CSVRDQETQYF | TRBJ2-5 | . | TRBV29-1